The rows below give T cell receptor beta chains drawn from one sample of a study of blood T cells in healthy people across ages. In TCRdb, the 5' RACE reads were re-called with MiXCR into one record per CDR3 protein. The repertoire holds about 780,000 distinct CDR3 sequences, about half seen once, with over 15% in the top ten. Source material: blood. These TCRs come from an elderly man in good health. The CDR3 runs from the conserved cysteine through the conserved F or W. A D gene is named only where the DNA matches it firmly. Some rows have no size entry. The others give once, few or many, or a class for an expanded clone.

many | TRBJ2-7 | TRBV20-1 | TRBD1 | CSARDLVKGQNYEQYF | TGCAGTGCTAGAGATCTAGTGAAGGGACAGAACTACGAGCAGTACTTC
few | TRBJ2-1 | TRBV15 | NA | CATSIQDEQFF | TGTGCCACCAGCATACAGGATGAGCAGTTCTTC
once | TRBJ1-2 | TRBV29-1 | TRBD1 | CSITGVAYGYTF | TGCAGCATAACAGGGGTTGCCTATGGCTACACCTTC
NA | TRBJ2-7 | TRBV18 | NA | CASFPGELHEQYF | TGTGCCAGCTTCCCAGGGGAACTCCACGAGCAGTACTTC
NA | TRBJ2-1 | TRBV20-1 | TRBD2 | CSASKTSGRSYNEQFF | TGCAGTGCTAGCAAGACTAGCGGGCGATCCTACAATGAGCAGTTCTTC
NA | TRBJ2-3 | TRBV20-1 | NA | CSANNGQGGADTQYF | TGCAGTGCTAACAACGGTCAGGGGGGCGCAGATACGCAGTATTTT
many | TRBJ2-7 | TRBV12-3/TRBV12-4 | TRBD2 | CASSLVNLGTSRYEQYF | TGTGCCAGCAGTTTAGTTAACCTAGGGACTAGTCGCTACGAGCAGTACTTC
few | TRBJ2-1 | TRBV27 | NA | CASSLVRGANEQFF | TGTGCCAGCAGTTTAGTTAGAGGGGCAAATGAGCAGTTCTTC
NA | TRBJ2-5 | TRBV12-3/TRBV12-4 | NA | CASSPRGGTYNEQYF | TGTGCCAGCAGCCCTAGAGGGGGAACCTACAATGAGCAGTACTTC
NA | TRBJ2-2 | TRBV29-1 | TRBD2 | CSVGGTSGNTGELFF | TGCAGCGTGGGGGGGACTAGCGGGAACACCGGGGAGCTGTTTTTT
few | TRBJ2-1 | TRBV11-2 | TRBD2 | CASSFLAGPPNEQFF | TGTGCCAGCAGCTTTCTAGCGGGACCCCCGAATGAGCAGTTCTTC
once | TRBJ2-7 | TRBV29-1 | NA | CSVEDGIPSDEQYF | TGCAGCGTTGAAGATGGGATCCCCTCTGACGAGCAGTACTTC
NA | TRBJ2-7 | TRBV12-3/TRBV12-4 | TRBD2 | CASSLEAGSSEQYF | TGTGCCAGCAGTTTAGAAGCGGGGAGCAGCGAGCAGTACTTC
NA | TRBJ2-7 | TRBV20-1 | NA | CSAREARRGNSYEQYF | TGCAGCGCTAGAGAGGCTAGACGGGGGAACTCCTACGAGCAGTACTTC
many | TRBJ2-1 | TRBV7-6 | TRBD2 | CASSLDIRASGGNEQFF | TGTGCCAGCAGCTTAGATATCAGGGCTAGCGGGGGGAATGAGCAGTTCTTC
few | TRBJ2-1 | TRBV20-1 | TRBD2 | CRARAGARNEQFF | TGCAGGGCCCGAGCGGGAGCGCGTAATGAGCAGTTCTTC
NA | TRBJ1-6 | TRBV12-3/TRBV12-4 | NA | CASSAGRGLPLHF | TGTGCCAGCAGTGCGGGCCGAGGCTTACCCCTCCACTTT
NA | TRBJ2-1 | TRBV29-1 | TRBD2 | CSVDPGLAGQFF | TGCAGCGTGGACCCGGGACTAGCAGGGCAGTTCTTC
once | TRBJ2-3 | TRBV10-3 | TRBD2 | CAISEAGGDTQYF | TGTGCCATCAGTGAGGCGGGGGGAGATACGCAGTATTTT